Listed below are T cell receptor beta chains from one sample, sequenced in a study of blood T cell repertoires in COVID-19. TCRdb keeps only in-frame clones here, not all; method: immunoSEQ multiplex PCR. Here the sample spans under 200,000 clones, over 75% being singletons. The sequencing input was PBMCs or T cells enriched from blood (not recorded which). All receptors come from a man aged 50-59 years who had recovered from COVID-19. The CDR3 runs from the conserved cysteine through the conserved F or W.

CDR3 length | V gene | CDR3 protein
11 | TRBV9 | CASSTLYEQYF
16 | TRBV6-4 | CASSEGLRFTTGELFF
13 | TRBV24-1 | CATSGQGYSGYTF
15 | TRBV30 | CAWSGDRGTNYGYTF
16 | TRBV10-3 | CAISRDRPQGSYEQYF
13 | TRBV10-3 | CAISDQDRAEQYF
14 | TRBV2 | CASTGGGAGEKLFF
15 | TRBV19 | CASSADRGHTGELFF
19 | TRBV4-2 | CASSQASGGSLLAKNIQYF
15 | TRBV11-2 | CASSLADSLNYGYTF
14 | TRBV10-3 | CAISESRDGYGYTF
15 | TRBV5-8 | CASSTRTGTNYGYTF
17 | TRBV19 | CASSPLGQASSYNEQFF
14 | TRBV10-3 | CAISEPGRESEAFF
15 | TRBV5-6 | CASSPPGHFWDEQFF
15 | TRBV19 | CASSIGTSGYNEQFF
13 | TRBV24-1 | CATSGQGHLGYTF
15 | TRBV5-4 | CASSLPGQGGYEQYF
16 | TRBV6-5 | CASSYGGLLNTGELFF
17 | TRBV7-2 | CASSREELAGGLGTQYF
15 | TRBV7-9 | CASSGGQEGTDTQYF
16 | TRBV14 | CASSHRTGATNEKLFF
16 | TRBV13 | CASSLGGAGNTGELFF
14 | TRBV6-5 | CASSYSKAQGVGFF
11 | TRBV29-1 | CSVGGAYEQYF
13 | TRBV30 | CACRTGGDQPQHF
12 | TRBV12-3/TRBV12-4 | CASSSQGREAFF
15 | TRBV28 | CASRASIDRGRTQHF
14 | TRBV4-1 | CASSQLAGYNEQFF
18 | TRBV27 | CASSLTPGQITPQETQYF
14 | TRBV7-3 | CASSFGARGDTQYF
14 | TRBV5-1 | CASSSGQAGVEQYF
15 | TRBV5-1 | CASSKASGGTDTQYF
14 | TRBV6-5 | CAIRGTLLESPLHF
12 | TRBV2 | CASSVTSYEQYF
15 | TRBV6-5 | CASSYSGTGGYGYTF
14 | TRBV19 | CASSYTGGFPEQYF
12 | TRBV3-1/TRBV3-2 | CASSQDVYGYTF
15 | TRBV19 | CASSRGGRGFYEQYF
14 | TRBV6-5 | CASSLEGRGQPQHF
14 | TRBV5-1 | CASSFRLDSYEQYF
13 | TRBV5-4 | CASSQDSNYGYTF
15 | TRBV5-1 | CASSLSGTLSYEQYF
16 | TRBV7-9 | CASSLGGTGGNTEAFF
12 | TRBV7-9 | CASSSGTGELFF
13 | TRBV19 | CASSMRGFYGYTF
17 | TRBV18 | CASSPLAGGLSPYEQYF
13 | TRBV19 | CASRGIGVYGYTF
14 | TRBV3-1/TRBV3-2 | CASSETSGGQGEYF
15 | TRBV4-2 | CASSQGHGGGYEQYF
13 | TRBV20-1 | CSASPPQGYGYTF
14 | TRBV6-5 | CASVELAGGDTQYF
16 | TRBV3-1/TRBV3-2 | CASSPETGIYNSPLHF